The 24 T cell receptor beta chains presented below share a single source sample, sequenced in a study of CD8 T cells in ankylosing spondylitis. Each CDR3 protein gets one entry after TCRdb re-called the 5' RACE reads with MiXCR. The sample records fewer than 180,000 distinct CDR3 sequences, approximately 44% being singletons. Material for sequencing was synovial fluid, either unsorted or a sorted T cell fraction (not recorded which). The receptors come from a male donor with ankylosing spondylitis.

The chain has TRBV12-3 or TRBV12-4 and TRBJ1-1; 11 positions agree with TRBD1. The CDR3 is made up of 15 amino acids. Trimming removed 3 bases from V and 3 bases from J; junction bases left unmatched: 3. CDR3 sequence reads: CASSFGTGGYTEAFF. The CDR3 bases are TGTGCCAGCAGTTTCGGGACAGGGGGGTACACTGAAGCTTTCTTT.

This sequence joins TRBV12-3 or TRBV12-4 and TRBJ2-1; D not certain. The CDR3 is made up of 13 amino acids. Trimming pared 3 bases from V and 6 bases from J, leaving 9 bases between. CDR3: CASSFDSPNEQFF. CDR3 coding DNA: TGTGCCAGCAGTTTTGACTCACCCAATGAGCAGTTCTTC.

This clonotype occurred once. The chain combines TRBV27 with TRBJ2-3, with D perhaps TRBD2 (6 bases). Trimming cost V 1 base and J 7 bases, with 21 bases left between them. Germline V gene sequence: CDR1 MNHEY, CDR2 SMNVEV (reference sequence). This CDR3 contains 17 residues. CDR3 DNA: TGTGCCAGCAGTTTATACCCCTTAGGAGGGAGGAGACATACGCAGTATTTT. The encoded protein is CASSLYPLGGRRHTQYF.

This clonotype was observed a few times. The chain links TRBV27 to TRBJ2-1, with 11 bases matching TRBD2. Germline V lookup: CDR1 MNHEY, CDR2 SMNVEV (reference sequence). Trimming at V came to 7 bases and at J to 9 bases, leaving 17 bases not matched to a gene. The CDR3 runs 17 residues. The CDR3 region is CASTGLAGGYSTGEQFF. The CDR3 region has the DNA TGTGCCAGCACGGGCCTAGCGGGAGGTTATTCAACGGGTGAGCAGTTCTTC.

The chain links TRBV3-1 to TRBJ2-5, with D possibly being TRBD2 (5 bases). The V and J ends lost 0 bases and 5 bases respectively, with 19 bases between them. This CDR3 region has 17 residues. Germline V gives CDR1 LGHDT, CDR2 YNNKEL (reference sequence). This CDR3 reads CASSQDGFGWERETQYF. The CDR3 bases are TGTGCCAGCAGCCAAGATGGCTTTGGCTGGGAGAGGGAGACCCAGTACTTC.

The genes are TRBV6-2 or TRBV6-3 and TRBJ2-1, with no clear D. CDR3 length: 15 amino acids. V lost 2 bases and J lost 2, with 10 bases in between. The V gene's germline CDR1 is MNHEY and CDR2 SVGEGT. The CDR3 sequence: CASSYGPPPYNEQFF. The CDR3 DNA follows: TGTGCCAGCAGTTACGGTCCACCCCCCTACAATGAGCAGTTCTTC.

The rearrangement links TRBV5-6 to TRBJ2-3; the D gene could be TRBD1 or TRBD2 (5 bases each). Trimming left V 2 bases short and J 0 bases short, with 10 bases between. Germline V gives CDR1 SGHDT, CDR2 YYEEEE. The CDR3 is 15 residues long. The CDR3 DNA sequence: TGTGCCAGCAGCTTCCGGGACGGAAGCACAGATACGCAGTATTTT. Its protein product is CASSFRDGSTDTQYF.

This clonotype has at least ten counts. The V gene is TRBV4-1, the J gene TRBJ1-2; D may be TRBD1 (6 bases). The CDR3 spans 13 residues. Germline V lookup: CDR1 MGHRA, CDR2 YSYEKL. The ends were cut back, 3 bases at V and 8 bases at J, with 13 bases in the middle. The CDR3 sequence: CASSHQGISGYTF. The DNA for the CDR3 is TGCGCCAGCAGCCACCAGGGGATTTCAGGCTACACCTTC.

This rearrangement joins TRBV13 to TRBJ2-1; TRBD2 matches 14 bases. CDR1 is PRHDT and CDR2 is FYEKMQ in the germline V gene (reference sequence). J lost 7 bases, V lost 5 bases, and 7 bases had no gene match. This CDR3 region has 16 residues. CDR3 protein: CASSPGTSGSWNEQFF. Here the CDR3 DNA reads TGTGCCAGCAGCCCGGGGACTAGCGGGAGTTGGAATGAGCAGTTCTTC.

The chain combines TRBV12-3 or TRBV12-4 with TRBJ1-5; 7 bases are shared with TRBD1. The CDR3 consists of 15 residues. V shed 4 bases and J 8 bases; nucleotides not matched to a gene: 11. This chain's CDR3 is CASSSRDSPLEPQHF. The CDR3 DNA is TGTGCCAGCAGTTCGCGGGACAGCCCTTTGGAGCCCCAGCATTTT.

This clonotype was seen a handful of times. The chain recombines TRBV24-1 with TRBJ1-2; D uncertain. The CDR3 is 14 residues long. CDR1 is KGHDR and CDR2 is SFDVKD in the germline V gene. Trimming removed 3 bases from V and 5 bases from J, with 12 bases in between. In DNA, the CDR3 is TGTGCCACCAGTGATGGACGGTTGGAATATGGCTACACCTTC. Its translation is CATSDGRLEYGYTF.

This clonotype has a single count. V is TRBV4-3 and J is TRBJ2-1; either TRBD1 or TRBD2 may supply D (5 bases each). This CDR3 spans 14 amino acids. V lost 1 base, J lost 5 bases, and 9 bases lay in between. In germline, CDR1 is LGHNA, CDR2 YSLEER. The CDR3 loop reads CASSQAWDHNEQFF. In DNA, the CDR3 is TGCGCCAGCAGCCAAGCCTGGGACCACAATGAGCAGTTCTTC.

The chain has TRBV2 and TRBJ1-2; 7 nucleotides align to TRBD1. Trimming cost V 6 bases and J 4 bases; bases outside gene matches: 11. Germline CDR1 and CDR2: SNHLY and FYNNEI. The CDR3 is 15 residues long. CDR3 in amino acids: CASRVGQETAYGYTF. Here the CDR3 DNA reads TGTGCCAGCAGGGTAGGACAGGAGACCGCCTATGGCTACACCTTC.

This clonotype was seen ten or more times. This chain uses TRBV28 with TRBJ2-2; 7 nucleotides line up with TRBD2. CDR1 and CDR2 from the germline V gene are MDHEN and SYDVKM. The trim removed 3 bases at V and 5 bases at J, leaving 6 bases unmatched. CDR3 length equals 15 residues. The CDR3 DNA follows: TGTGCCAGCAGTTTTGGCGGGAGTGAGACCGGGGAGCTGTTTTTT. Its protein is CASSFGGSETGELFF.

The V gene is TRBV19, the J gene TRBJ1-5; 7 bases are a match to TRBD1. CDR1 and CDR2 from the germline V gene are LNHDA and SQIVND (reference sequence). CDR3 length equals 14 residues. The V gene end was trimmed by 6 bases and the J gene end by 6 bases; junction bases not matched to a gene: 8. CDR3 sequence (DNA): TGTGCCAGTAGCCCCGACAGGGTAATTCAGCCCCAGCATTTT. Translation gives CASSPDRVIQPQHF.

The rearrangement uses TRBV6-4 and TRBJ2-3, with D perhaps TRBD2 (5 bases). Germline CDR1 and CDR2: MRHNA and SNTAGT. This CDR3 comprises 14 residues. V lost 4 bases to trimming and J lost 4 bases, with 12 bases between them. In DNA, the CDR3 is TGTGCCAGCAGTGCCACTAGTGATGCAGATACGCAGTATTTT. Amino acid sequence: CASSATSDADTQYF.

This clonotype was picked up many times. This chain connects TRBV7-6 to TRBJ2-7; D unclear. CDR1 SGHVS and CDR2 FNYEAQ come from the germline V gene. The CDR3 spans 13 residues. V lost 5 bases and J lost 9, with 17 bases in between. CDR3 protein: CASSPTPYDGQYF. As DNA, the CDR3 is TGTGCCAGCAGCCCTACTCCCTACGATGGGCAGTACTTC.

The chain employs TRBV7-9 and TRBJ2-1; 8 nucleotides line up with TRBD2. Germline values: CDR1 SEHNR, CDR2 FQNEAQ (reference sequence). V lost 5 bases and J lost 10; bases outside the gene matches: 16. The CDR3 extends over 16 amino acids. The CDR3 coding sequence is TGTGCCAGCAGCGTGTCAGTGACGGGAGGGCCGGGGGAGCAGTTCTTC. Protein sequence: CASSVSVTGGPGEQFF.

This chain joins TRBV20-1 and TRBJ1-5, with D perhaps matching TRBD1 (5 bases). CDR1 and CDR2 from the germline V gene are DFQATT and SNEGSKA (reference sequence). There are 13 residues in the CDR3. Trimming took 3 bases from V and 9 from J, leaving 15 bases between them. The chain's CDR3 is CSARGQGSRPQHF. CDR3 sequence (DNA): TGCAGTGCTAGGGGTCAGGGCAGCCGGCCCCAGCATTTT.

This clonotype was counted only a few times. The chain carries TRBV10-3 and TRBJ1-5; 7 bases match TRBD1. J gave up 4 bases and V 7 bases, and 7 bases lay outside the gene matches. CDR1 and CDR2 from the germline V gene are ENHRY and SYGVKD. The CDR3 spans 14 residues. The CDR3 spells CAIKATGYNQPQHF. CDR3 nucleotide sequence: TGTGCCATCAAAGCGACAGGGTATAATCAGCCCCAGCATTTT.

This clonotype was recorded only once. The V gene is TRBV4-1, the J gene TRBJ2-1; 12 positions agree with TRBD2. Germline-derived CDR1 and CDR2 are MGHRA and YSYEKL. This CDR3 comprises 17 residues. V gave up 4 bases and J gave up 10 bases; unmatched junction bases: 14. The CDR3 nucleotides are TGCGCCAGCAGCCGGGACGTCCACAGACTAGCGGGGGACGAGCAGTTCTTC. Encoded protein: CASSRDVHRLAGDEQFF.

The rearrangement links TRBV18 to TRBJ2-7; TRBD2 matches 7 bases. V was pared by 3 bases and J by 1 base, with 6 bases of the junction left unmatched. The CDR3 extends over 15 amino acids. CDR1 and CDR2 from the germline V gene are KGHSH and LQKENI. The CDR3 protein is CASSPWGGRSYEQYF. The CDR3 DNA reads as TGTGCCAGCTCACCTTGGGGAGGGAGGTCCTACGAGCAGTACTTC.

V usage is TRBV11-2 and J usage is TRBJ2-7; 7 nucleotides line up with TRBD1. The CDR3 is 16 amino acids. The germline CDR1 and CDR2 sequences are SGHAT and FQNNGV. The J segment lost 1 base and the V segment lost 1 base, leaving 7 bases of the junction unmatched. In DNA form, the CDR3 reads TGTGCCAGCAGCTTAGGTTACAGGGGAAGATCCTACGAGCAGTACTTC. Protein: CASSLGYRGRSYEQYF. Looking up the rest from reference TRBV11-2 and TRBJ2-7 gives the full variable domain: EAGVAQSPRYKIIEKRQSVAFWCNPISGHATLYWYQQILGQGPKLLIQFQNNGVVDDSQLPKDRFSAERLKGVDSTLKIQPAKLEDSAVYLCASSLGYRGRSYEQYFGPGTRLTVT.

In its sample, this clonotype was seen a few times. The CDR3 region has the DNA TGTGCCATCAGCCCCACAGGGGAGGACTATGGCTACACCTTC. Residues: CAISPTGEDYGYTF. The chain links TRBV10-3 to TRBJ1-2, with 7 bases identical to TRBD1. The CDR3 runs to 14 residues. V lost 6 bases, J lost 3 bases, and 7 bases stayed unmatched. CDR1 and CDR2 (germline): ENHRY, SYGVKD.